This T cell receptor beta chain was observed in a study of blood T cell repertoires in COVID-19. Overall study context: Researchers got acute and convalescent COVID-19 samples from the United States, Italy and Spain.

Germline CDR1 is KGHSH and CDR2 is LQKENI. The CDR3 is 15 amino acids. V lost 3 bases, J lost 1 base, and 3 bases stayed unmatched. Authors' methods: Reference gene primers were amplified, and this amplification served to estimate nucleated cell counts. The repertoire was sequenced with immunoSEQ multiplex PCR; TCRdb's copy has only in-frame clones and lacks some. V and J calls and clone size are given by that table; D and trimming were obtained from the DNA. This sample has roughly 260,000 clones, with around 90% found just once. The source material was PBMCs or T cells enriched from blood (not recorded which). This chain joins TRBV18 and TRBJ1-3, with TRBD1 matching over 7 bases. This clonotype was obtained from a woman between 25 and 40 years old with acute COVID-19. The CDR3 bases are TGTGCCAGCTCACCGACAGGGAGGTCTGGAAACACCATATATTTT. Residues: CASSPTGRSGNTIYF.